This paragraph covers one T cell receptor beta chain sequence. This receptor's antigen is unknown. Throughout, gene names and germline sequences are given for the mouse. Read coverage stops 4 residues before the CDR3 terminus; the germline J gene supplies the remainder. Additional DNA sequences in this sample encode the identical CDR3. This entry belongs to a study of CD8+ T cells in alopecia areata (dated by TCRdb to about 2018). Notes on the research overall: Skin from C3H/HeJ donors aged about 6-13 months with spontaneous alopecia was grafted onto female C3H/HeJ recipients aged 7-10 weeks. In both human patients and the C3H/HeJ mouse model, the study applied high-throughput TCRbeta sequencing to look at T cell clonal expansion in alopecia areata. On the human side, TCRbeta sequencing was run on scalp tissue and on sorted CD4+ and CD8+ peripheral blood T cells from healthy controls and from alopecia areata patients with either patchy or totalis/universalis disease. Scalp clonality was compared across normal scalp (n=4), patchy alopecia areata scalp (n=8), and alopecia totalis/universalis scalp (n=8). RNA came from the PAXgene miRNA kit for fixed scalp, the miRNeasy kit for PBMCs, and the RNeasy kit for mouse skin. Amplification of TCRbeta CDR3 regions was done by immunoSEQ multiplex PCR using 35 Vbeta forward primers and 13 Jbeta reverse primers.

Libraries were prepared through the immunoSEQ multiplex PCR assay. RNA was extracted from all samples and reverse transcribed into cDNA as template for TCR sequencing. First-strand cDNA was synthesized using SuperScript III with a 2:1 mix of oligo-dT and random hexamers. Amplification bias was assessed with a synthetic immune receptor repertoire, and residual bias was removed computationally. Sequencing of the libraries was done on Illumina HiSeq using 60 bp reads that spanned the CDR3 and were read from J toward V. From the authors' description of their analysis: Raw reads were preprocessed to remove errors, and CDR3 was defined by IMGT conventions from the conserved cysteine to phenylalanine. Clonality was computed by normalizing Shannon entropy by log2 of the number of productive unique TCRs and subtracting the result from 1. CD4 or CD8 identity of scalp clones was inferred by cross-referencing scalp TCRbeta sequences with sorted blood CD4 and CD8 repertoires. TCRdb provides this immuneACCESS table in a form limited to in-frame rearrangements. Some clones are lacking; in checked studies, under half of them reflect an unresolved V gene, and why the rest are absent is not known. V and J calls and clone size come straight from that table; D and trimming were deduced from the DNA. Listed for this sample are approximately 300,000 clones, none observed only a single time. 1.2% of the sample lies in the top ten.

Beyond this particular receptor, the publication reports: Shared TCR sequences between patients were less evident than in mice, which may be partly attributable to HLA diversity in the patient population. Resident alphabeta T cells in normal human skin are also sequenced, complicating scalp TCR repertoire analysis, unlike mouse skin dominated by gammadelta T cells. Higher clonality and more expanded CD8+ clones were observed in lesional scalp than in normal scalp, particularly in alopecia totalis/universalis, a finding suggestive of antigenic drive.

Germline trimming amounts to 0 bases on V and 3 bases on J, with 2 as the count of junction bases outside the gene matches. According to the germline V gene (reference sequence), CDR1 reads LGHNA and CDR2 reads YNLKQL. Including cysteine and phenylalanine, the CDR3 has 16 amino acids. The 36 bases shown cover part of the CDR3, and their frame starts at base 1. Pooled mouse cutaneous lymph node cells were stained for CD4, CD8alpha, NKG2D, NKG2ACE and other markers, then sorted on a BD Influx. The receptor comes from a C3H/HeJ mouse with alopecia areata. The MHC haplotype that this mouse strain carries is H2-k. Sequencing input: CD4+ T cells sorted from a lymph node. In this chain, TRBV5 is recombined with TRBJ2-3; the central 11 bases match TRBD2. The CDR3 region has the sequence CASSQENWGGAETLYF. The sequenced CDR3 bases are TGTGCCAGCAGCCAAGAGAACTGGGGGGGCGCAGAA.